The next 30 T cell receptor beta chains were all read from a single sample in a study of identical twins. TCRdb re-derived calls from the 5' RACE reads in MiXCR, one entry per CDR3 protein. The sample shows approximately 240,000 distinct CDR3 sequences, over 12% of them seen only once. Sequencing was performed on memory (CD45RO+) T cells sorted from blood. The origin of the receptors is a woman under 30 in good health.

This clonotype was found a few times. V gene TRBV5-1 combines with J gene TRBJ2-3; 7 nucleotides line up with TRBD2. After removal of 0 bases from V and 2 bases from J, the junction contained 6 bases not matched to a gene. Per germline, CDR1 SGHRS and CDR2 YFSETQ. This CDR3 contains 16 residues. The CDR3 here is CASSLAASGTTDTQYF. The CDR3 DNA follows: TGCGCCAGCAGCTTGGCTGCTAGCGGCACCACAGATACGCAGTATTTT.

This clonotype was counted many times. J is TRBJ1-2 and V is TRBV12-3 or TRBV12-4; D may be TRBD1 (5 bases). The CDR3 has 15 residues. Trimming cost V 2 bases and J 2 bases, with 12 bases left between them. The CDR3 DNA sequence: TGTGCCAGCAGTTTATTAGGGACGGGGAACTATGGCTACACCTTC. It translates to CASSLLGTGNYGYTF.

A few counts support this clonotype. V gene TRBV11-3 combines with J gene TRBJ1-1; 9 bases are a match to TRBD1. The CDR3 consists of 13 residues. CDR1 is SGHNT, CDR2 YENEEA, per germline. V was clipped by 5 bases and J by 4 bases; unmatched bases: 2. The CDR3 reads CASSGTGSTEAFF. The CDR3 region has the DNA TGTGCCAGCAGCGGGACAGGGAGCACTGAAGCTTTCTTT.

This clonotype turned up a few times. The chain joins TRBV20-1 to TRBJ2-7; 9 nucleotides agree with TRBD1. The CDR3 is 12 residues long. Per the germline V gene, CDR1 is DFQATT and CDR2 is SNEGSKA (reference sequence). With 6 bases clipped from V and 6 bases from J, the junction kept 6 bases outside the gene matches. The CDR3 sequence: CSAPRQGGEQYF. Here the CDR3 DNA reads TGCAGTGCGCCGAGACAGGGGGGCGAGCAGTACTTC.

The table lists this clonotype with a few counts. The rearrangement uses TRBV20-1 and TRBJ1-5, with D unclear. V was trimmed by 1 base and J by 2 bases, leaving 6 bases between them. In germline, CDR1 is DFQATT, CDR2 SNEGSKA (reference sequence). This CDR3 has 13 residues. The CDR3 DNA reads TGCAGTGCTAGAGGCCAGGGCAATCAGCCCCAGCATTTT. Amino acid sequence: CSARGQGNQPQHF.

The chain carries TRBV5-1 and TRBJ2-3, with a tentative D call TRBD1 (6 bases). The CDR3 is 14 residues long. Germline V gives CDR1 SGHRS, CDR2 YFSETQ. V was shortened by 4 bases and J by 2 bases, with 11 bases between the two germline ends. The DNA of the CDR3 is TGCGCCAGCAGCCCCGGACAGATCACAGATACGCAGTATTTT. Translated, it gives CASSPGQITDTQYF.

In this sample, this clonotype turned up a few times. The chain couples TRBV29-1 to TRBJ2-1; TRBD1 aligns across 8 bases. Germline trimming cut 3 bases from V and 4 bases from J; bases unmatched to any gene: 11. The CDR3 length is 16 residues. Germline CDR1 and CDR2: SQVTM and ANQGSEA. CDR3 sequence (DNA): TGCAGCGTTGAGGACTTGTACAGGGGGTTGTACAATGAGCAGTTCTTC. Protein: CSVEDLYRGLYNEQFF.

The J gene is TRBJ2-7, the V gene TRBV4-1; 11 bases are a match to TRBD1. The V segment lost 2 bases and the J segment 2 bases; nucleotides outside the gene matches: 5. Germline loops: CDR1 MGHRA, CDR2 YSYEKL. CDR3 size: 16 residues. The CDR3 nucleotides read TGCGCCAGCAGCCAACCCCGGACAGGGGGCACCTACGAGCAGTACTTC. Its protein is CASSQPRTGGTYEQYF.

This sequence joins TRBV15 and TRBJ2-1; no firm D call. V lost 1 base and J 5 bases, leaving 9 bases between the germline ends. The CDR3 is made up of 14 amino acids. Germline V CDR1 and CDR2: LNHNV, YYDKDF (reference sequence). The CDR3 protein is CATSRGGNNNEQFF. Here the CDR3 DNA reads TGTGCCACCAGCAGAGGTGGGAATAACAATGAGCAGTTCTTC.

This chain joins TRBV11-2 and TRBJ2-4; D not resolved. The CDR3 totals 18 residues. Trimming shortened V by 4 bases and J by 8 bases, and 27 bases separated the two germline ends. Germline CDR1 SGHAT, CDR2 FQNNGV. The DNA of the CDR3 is TGTGCCAGCAGCTCCCTCCGACGCACGACGGACCGTCGGTACATTCAGTACTTC. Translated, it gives CASSSLRRTTDRRYIQYF.

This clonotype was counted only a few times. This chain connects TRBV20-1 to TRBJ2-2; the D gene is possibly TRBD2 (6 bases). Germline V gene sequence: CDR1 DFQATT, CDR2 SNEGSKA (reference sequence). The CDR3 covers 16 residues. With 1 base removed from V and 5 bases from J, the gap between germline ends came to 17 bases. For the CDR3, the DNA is TGCAGTGCTAGAGGCCTTCCGGGGGACGTGACCGGGGAGCTGTTTTTT. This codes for CSARGLPGDVTGELFF.

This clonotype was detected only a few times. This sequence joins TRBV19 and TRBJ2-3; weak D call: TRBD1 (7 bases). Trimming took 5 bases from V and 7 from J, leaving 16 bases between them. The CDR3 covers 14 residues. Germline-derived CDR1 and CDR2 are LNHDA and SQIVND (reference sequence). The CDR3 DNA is TGTGCCAGTAGTCCGTCCGGAGGGGGCCATACGCAGTATTTT. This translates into CASSPSGGGHTQYF.

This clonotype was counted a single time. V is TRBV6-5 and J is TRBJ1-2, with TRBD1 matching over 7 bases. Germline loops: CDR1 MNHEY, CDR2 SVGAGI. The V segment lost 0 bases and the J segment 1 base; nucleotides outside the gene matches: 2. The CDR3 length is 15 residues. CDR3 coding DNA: TGTGCCAGCAGTTACTCACAGGGGCTTAACTATGGCTACACCTTC. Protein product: CASSYSQGLNYGYTF.

CDR3 region: CSARGGLAGYRETQYF. In nucleotides, the CDR3 is TGCAGTGCTAGAGGAGGACTAGCGGGATATCGGGAGACCCAGTACTTC. This sequence joins TRBV20-1 and TRBJ2-5; 12 nucleotides agree with TRBD2. Unmatched junction bases numbered 8, after V lost 1 base and J lost 5 bases. CDR3 length equals 16 residues. Germline V gene sequence: CDR1 DFQATT, CDR2 SNEGSKA (reference sequence).

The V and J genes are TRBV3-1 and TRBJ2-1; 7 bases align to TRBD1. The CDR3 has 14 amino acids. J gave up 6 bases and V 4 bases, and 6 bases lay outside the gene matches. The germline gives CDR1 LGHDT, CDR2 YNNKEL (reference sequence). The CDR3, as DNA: TGTGCCAGCAGCCGGCCCGGGACAGTCAATGAGCAGTTCTTC. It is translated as CASSRPGTVNEQFF.

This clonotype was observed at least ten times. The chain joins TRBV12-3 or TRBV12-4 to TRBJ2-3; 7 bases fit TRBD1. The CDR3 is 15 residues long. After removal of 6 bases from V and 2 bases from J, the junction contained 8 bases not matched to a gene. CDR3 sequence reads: CASSPGDRDTDTQYF. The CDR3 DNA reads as TGTGCCAGCAGCCCTGGGGACAGAGACACAGATACGCAGTATTTT.

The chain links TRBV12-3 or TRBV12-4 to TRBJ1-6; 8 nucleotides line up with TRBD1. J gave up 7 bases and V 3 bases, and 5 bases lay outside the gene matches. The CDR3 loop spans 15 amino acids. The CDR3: CASSLVHRGNSPLHF. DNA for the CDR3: TGTGCCAGCAGTTTGGTGCACAGGGGGAATTCACCCCTCCACTTT.

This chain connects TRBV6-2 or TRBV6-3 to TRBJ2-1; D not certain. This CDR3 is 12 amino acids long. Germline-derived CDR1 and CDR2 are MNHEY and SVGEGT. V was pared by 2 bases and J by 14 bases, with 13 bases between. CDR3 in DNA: TGTGCCAGCAGTTACGGGGTCAGAGATGAGTTCTTC. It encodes CASSYGVRDEFF.

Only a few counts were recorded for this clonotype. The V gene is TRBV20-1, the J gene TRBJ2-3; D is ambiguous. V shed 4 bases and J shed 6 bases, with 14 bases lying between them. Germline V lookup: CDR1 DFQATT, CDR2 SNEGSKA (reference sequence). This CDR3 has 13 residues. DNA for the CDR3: TGCAGTGCTACTGTTGGCTCTGGGGATACGCAGTATTTT. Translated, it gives CSATVGSGDTQYF.

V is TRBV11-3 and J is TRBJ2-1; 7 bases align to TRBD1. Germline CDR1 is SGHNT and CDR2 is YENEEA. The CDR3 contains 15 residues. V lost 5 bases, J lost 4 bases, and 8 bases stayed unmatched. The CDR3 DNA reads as TGTGCCAGCAGCACCCAGGGACAGTTTTACAATGAGCAGTTCTTC. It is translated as CASSTQGQFYNEQFF. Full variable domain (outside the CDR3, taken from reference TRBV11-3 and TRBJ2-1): EAGVVQSPRYKIIEKKQPVAFWCNPISGHNTLYWYLQNLGQGPELLIRYENEEAVDDSQLPKDRFSAERLKGVDSTLKIQPAELGDSAVYLCASSTQGQFYNEQFFGPGTRLTVL.

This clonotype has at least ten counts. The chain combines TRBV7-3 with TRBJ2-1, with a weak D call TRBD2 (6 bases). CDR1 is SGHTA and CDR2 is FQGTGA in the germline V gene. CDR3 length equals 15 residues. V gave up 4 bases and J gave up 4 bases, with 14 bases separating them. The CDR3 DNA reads TGTGCCAGCAGCTACGGGGGTAGTAGGTACAATGAGCAGTTCTTC. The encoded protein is CASSYGGSRYNEQFF.

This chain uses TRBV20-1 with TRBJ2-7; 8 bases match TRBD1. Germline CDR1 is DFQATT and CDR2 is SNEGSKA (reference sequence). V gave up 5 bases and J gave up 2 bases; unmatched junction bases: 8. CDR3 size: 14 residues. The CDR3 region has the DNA TGCAGTGCTGGGTTTCCGGGACAGGCCTACGAGCAGTACTTC. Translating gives CSAGFPGQAYEQYF.

In DNA, the CDR3 is TGCAGTGCTAGGGGGGGACCCGGGGAGCTGTTTTTT. As protein: CSARGGPGELFF. The chain carries TRBV20-1 and TRBJ2-2; possibly TRBD2 for D (6 bases). V was cut by 3 bases and J by 6 bases, with 8 bases left in between. The CDR3 extends over 12 amino acids. Germline CDR1 reads DFQATT; CDR2 reads SNEGSKA (reference sequence).

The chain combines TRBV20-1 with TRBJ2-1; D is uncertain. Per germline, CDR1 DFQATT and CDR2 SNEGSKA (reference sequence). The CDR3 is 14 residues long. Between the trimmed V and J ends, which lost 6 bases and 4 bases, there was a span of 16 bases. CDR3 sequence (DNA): TGCAGTGCGACTCCCGCCTCGCTATACAATGAGCAGTTCTTC. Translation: CSATPASLYNEQFF.

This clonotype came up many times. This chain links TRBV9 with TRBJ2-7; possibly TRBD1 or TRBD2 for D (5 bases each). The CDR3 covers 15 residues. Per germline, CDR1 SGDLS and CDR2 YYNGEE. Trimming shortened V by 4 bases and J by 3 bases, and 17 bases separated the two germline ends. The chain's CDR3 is CASSPGGEQVYEQYF. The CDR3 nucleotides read TGTGCCAGCAGCCCTGGGGGAGAACAGGTCTACGAGCAGTACTTC.

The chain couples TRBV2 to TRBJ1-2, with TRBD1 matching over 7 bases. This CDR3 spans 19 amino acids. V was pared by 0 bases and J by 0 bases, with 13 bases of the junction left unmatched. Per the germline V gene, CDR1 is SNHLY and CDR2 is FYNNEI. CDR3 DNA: TGTGCCAGCAGTGAAGCGTTGGGCAGGGGGAAACCCACTAACTATGGCTACACCTTC. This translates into CASSEALGRGKPTNYGYTF.

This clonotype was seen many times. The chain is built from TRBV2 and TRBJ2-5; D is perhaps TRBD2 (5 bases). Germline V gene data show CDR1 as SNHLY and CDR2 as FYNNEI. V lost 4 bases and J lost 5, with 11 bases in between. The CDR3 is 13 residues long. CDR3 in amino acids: CASSGFLAETQYF. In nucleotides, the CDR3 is TGTGCCAGCAGTGGATTCCTAGCCGAGACCCAGTACTTC. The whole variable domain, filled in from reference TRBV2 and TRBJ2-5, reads EPEVTQTPSHQVTQMGQEVILRCVPISNHLYFYWYRQILGQKVEFLVSFYNNEISEKSEIFDDQFSVERPDGSNFTLKIRSTKLEDSAMYFCASSGFLAETQYFGPGTRLLVL.

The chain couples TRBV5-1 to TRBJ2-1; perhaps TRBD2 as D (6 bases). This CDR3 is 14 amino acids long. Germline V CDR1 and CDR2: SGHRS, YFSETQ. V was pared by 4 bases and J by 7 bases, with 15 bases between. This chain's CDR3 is CASSPGGPRNEQFF. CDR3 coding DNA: TGCGCCAGCAGCCCCGGAGGGCCTAGAAATGAGCAGTTCTTC.

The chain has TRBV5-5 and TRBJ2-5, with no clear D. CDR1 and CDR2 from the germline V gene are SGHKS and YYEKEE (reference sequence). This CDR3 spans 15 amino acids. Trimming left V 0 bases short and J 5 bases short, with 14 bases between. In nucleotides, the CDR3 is TGTGCCAGCAGCTTGGGGACGAATAAGGAGGAGACCCAGTACTTC. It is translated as CASSLGTNKEETQYF.

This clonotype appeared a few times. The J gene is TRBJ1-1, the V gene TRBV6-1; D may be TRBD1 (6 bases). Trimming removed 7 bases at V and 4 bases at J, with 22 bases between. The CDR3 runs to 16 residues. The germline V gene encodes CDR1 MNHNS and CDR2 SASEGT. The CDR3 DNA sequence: TGTGCCAGCACACCAAGCCGAGGGGGAGGCGGCACTGAAGCTTTCTTT. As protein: CASTPSRGGGGTEAFF.